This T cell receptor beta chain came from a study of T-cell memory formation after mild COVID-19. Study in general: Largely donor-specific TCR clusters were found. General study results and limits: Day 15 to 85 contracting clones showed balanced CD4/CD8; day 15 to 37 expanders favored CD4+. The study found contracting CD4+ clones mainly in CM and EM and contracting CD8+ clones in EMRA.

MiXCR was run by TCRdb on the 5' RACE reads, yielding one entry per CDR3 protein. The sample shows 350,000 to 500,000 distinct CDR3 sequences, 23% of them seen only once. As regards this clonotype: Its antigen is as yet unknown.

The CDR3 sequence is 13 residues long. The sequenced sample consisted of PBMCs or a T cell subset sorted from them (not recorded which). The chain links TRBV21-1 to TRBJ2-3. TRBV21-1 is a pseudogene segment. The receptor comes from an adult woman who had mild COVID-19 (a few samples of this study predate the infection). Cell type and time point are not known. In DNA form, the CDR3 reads TGTGCCAGCAGCAATGGAGCTGGCGATACGCAGTATTTT. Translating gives CASSNGAGDTQYF.